This T cell receptor (beta chain) was found in a study of blood T cell repertoires in COVID-19. Study in general: The United States, Italy and Spain provided the acute and convalescent COVID-19 samples. PBMCs, B-cell-depleted T cells, or T cells were the source of the cDNA or gDNA that made up the material.

Source study methods: Cell counts per sample came from amplifying reference gene primers. This table comes from immunoSEQ multiplex PCR, and its TCRdb copy is limited to in-frame clones, with some not included. Clone size and the V and J calls come from that table; the DNA yielded D and trimming. The repertoire consists of 300,000 to 350,000 clones, with 90% occurring once and the leading ten covering more than 0.85%. Enrollment of patients from Seattle took place during active infection, with longitudinal follow-up. Germline CDR1 reads LNHDA; CDR2 reads SQIVND (reference sequence). The CDR3 runs 16 residues. V was trimmed by 6 bases and J by 8 bases, leaving 24 bases between them.

The sample was peripheral blood. The chain has TRBV19 and TRBJ2-3; possible D gene TRBD2, 6 bases. This clonotype was obtained from a woman in her thirties or forties with COVID-19, enrolled during active disease. The CDR3 here is CASSTPRANLGGTQYF. For the CDR3, the DNA is TGTGCCAGTAGCACACCCCGGGCCAACCTCGGGGGTACGCAGTATTTT.